The TCR beta chain described here comes from a study of molecular identifiers for immune sequencing clone quantification. CDR3 length equals 15 residues. Losses at the gene ends were 10 bases for V and 3 bases for J; bases not matched to a gene: 13. Germline V gene data show CDR1 as ENHRY and CDR2 as SYGVKD. TCRdb reprocessed the PCR reads via MiXCR and lists one record per CDR3 protein. Among about 640,000 distinct CDR3 sequences listed, around 20% were seen once. This clonotype was counted at least ten times. As yet, its antigen is unknown. Study results and limitations: Amid roughly 1 million naive cells, spiked Jurkat TCR RNA from one cell was reportedly still detectable.

The source of this sequence is a human donor in good health. Some libraries in this study had Jurkat cell RNA spiked in. This chain joins TRBV10-3 and TRBJ2-3; TRBD2 agrees at 7 bases. The source material was naive CD8+ T cells from blood, with Jurkat cell RNA spiked in. Subset meaning: FACS-sorted CD8+CD4-CCR7+CD45RA+ naive T cells. CDR3 bases: TGTGCCACGGGGTCGACGGGGGGAAGTACAGATACGCAGTATTTT. Translated, it gives CATGSTGGSTDTQYF.